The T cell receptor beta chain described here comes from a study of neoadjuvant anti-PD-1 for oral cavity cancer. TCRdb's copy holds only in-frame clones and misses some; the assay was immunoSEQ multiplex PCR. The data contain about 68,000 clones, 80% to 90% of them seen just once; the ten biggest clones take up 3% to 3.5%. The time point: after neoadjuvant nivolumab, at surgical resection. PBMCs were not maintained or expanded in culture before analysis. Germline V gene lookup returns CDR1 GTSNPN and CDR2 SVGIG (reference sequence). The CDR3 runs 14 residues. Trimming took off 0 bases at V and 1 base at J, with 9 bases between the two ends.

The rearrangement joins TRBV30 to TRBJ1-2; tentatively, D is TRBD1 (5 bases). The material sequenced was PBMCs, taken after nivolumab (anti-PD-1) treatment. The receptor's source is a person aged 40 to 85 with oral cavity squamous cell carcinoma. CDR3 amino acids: CAWSVGARNYGYTF. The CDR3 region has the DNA TGTGCCTGGAGTGTAGGGGCGCGTAACTATGGCTACACCTTC. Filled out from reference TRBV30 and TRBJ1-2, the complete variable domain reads SQTIHQWPATLVQPVGSPLSLECTVEGTSNPNLYWYRQAAGRGLQLLFYSVGIGQISSEVPQNLSASRPQDRQFILSSKKLLLSDSGFYLCAWSVGARNYGYTFGSGTRLTVV.